This TCR beta chain was retrieved from a study of shared clonotypes between healthy human individuals. Across the whole study: Ranging from 18 to 49 in age, donors were a couple of women and three men. CD4 naive and CD4 memory each took three plates per donor, while CD8 naive took two and CD8 memory one.

All donors were Caucasian adults living in Nashville, Tennessee. Study-level results: Shared clonotypes: roughly 4.5% naive CD4, around 3.5% naive CD8, roughly 2.4% memory CD4, under 0.45% memory CD8.

The table came from immunoSEQ multiplex PCR; TCRdb's copy has only in-frame clones and leaves some out. The sample carries some 2,500,000 clones, roughly 90% recorded once. The ends were cut back, 1 base at V and 7 bases at J, with 11 bases in the middle. The CDR3 runs to 14 residues. CDR1 and CDR2 from the germline V gene are SGHNT and YYREEE (reference sequence). Of note for this clone: The target antigen is unknown.

The chain links TRBV5-4 to TRBJ1-4, with D unresolved. The clonotype comes from a man aged 18-30 years in good health. Some clones in this sample may be carry-over from other donors' samples. The sequencing sample was made of naive CD4+ T cells from PBMCs. Subset in this sample: CD45RA+ positively selected. The CDR3 protein is CASSLKDGFEKLFF. DNA of the CDR3: TGTGCCAGCAGCTTGAAGGACGGCTTTGAAAAACTGTTTTTT.